The next 30 T cell receptor beta chains were all read from a single sample in a study of early T cells in non-severe SARS-CoV-2 infection. TCRdb called the 5' RACE reads again in MiXCR, with one record for every CDR3 protein. The repertoire holds tens of thousands of distinct CDR3 sequences, with roughly 15% as singletons. Sequencing was performed on whole blood. The receptor set was obtained from an adult who was a healthcare worker with PCR-confirmed SARS-CoV-2 infection or an uninfected control (not recorded which).

The gene calls are TRBV19 and TRBJ1-1, with unresolved D. With 3 bases removed from V and 0 bases from J, the gap between germline ends came to 14 bases. The germline V gene encodes CDR1 LNHDA and CDR2 SQIVND (reference sequence). The CDR3 covers 16 residues. CDR3 protein: CASSIGLGDMNTEAFF. The DNA of the CDR3 is TGTGCCAGTAGTATTGGGTTGGGTGACATGAACACTGAAGCTTTCTTT.

This chain connects TRBV18 to TRBJ1-1; D remains ambiguous. With 1 base removed from V and 2 bases from J, the gap between germline ends came to 14 bases. Germline CDR1 is KGHSH and CDR2 is LQKENI. The CDR3 runs 16 residues. CDR3 bases: TGTGCCAGCTCACCACAGCTCCCACGGGATAACACTGAAGCTTTCTTT. Amino acids: CASSPQLPRDNTEAFF.

This clonotype was counted between two and nine times. The chain carries TRBV9 and TRBJ2-7; 7 nucleotides agree with TRBD1. Germline lookup yields CDR1 SGDLS and CDR2 YYNGEE. Unmatched junction bases numbered 0, after V lost 0 bases and J lost 3 bases. The CDR3 is 13 amino acids. The CDR3: CASSVGDSYEQYF. For the CDR3, the DNA is TGTGCCAGCAGCGTAGGGGACAGCTACGAGCAGTACTTC. Full variable domain (outside the CDR3, taken from reference TRBV9 and TRBJ2-7): DSGVTQTPKHLITATGQRVTLRCSPRSGDLSVYWYQQSLDQGLQFLIQYYNGEERAKGNILERFSAQQFPDLHSELNLSSLELGDSALYFCASSVGDSYEQYFGPGTRLTVT.

This clonotype has a handful of counts. CDR3 protein: CASRVAGTNYGYTF. The CDR3 DNA reads as TGTGCCAGCAGGGTAGCGGGTACCAACTATGGCTACACCTTC. The genes are TRBV28 and TRBJ1-2; D ambiguous. The ends were cut back, 6 bases at V and 2 bases at J, with 13 bases in the middle. The CDR3 has 14 amino acids. Germline lookup yields CDR1 MDHEN and CDR2 SYDVKM.

This clonotype occurred many times. This chain connects TRBV6-2 or TRBV6-3 to TRBJ1-1; the D is unclear. The V end lost 6 bases, the J end lost 1 base, and 9 bases lay between the germline ends. The CDR3 runs to 13 residues. Germline CDR1 and CDR2: MNHEY and SVGEGT. CDR3 protein: CASRTTGNTEAFF. The DNA for the CDR3 is TGTGCCAGCAGAACCACGGGGAACACTGAAGCTTTCTTT.

The rearrangement uses TRBV9 and TRBJ1-1; the D is unclear. The germline V gene has CDR1 SGDLS and CDR2 YYNGEE. This CDR3 is 14 amino acids long. V shed 3 bases and J shed 4 bases, with 13 bases lying between them. Here the CDR3 DNA reads TGTGCCAGCAGCGGAAGTAGTTGGGCCACTGAAGCTTTCTTT. It codes for CASSGSSWATEAFF.

The CDR3, as DNA: TGTGCCAGCAGCCGAGATCACGGACTCAGCTCCTACGAGCAGTACTTC. Residues: CASSRDHGLSSYEQYF. V is TRBV14 and J is TRBJ2-7; D possibly corresponds to TRBD2 (5 bases). The CDR3 is 16 amino acids. Germline V gene data show CDR1 as SGHDN and CDR2 as FVKESK. V was cut by 4 bases and J by 0 bases, with 16 bases left in between.

This clonotype was detected a few times. The chain links TRBV27 to TRBJ1-4; 8 nucleotides match TRBD1. CDR1 is MNHEY and CDR2 is SMNVEV in the germline V gene (reference sequence). CDR3 length: 16 residues. V shed 2 bases, J shed 7 bases, and the junction held 9 bases outside the gene matches. CDR3 sequence (DNA): TGTGCCAGCAGTTTAGTTGGACAGGGACTGGGTGAAAAACTGTTTTTT. As protein: CASSLVGQGLGEKLFF.

This sequence joins TRBV7-9 and TRBJ1-2, with 8 bases that match TRBD1. Germline CDR1 reads SEHNR; CDR2 reads FQNEAQ (reference sequence). J was trimmed by 5 bases and V by 2 bases; bases with no gene match: 4. The length of the CDR3 is 14 residues. CDR3 sequence reads: CASSLRDRIYGYTF. As DNA, the CDR3 is TGTGCCAGCAGCTTACGGGACAGGATTTATGGCTACACCTTC.

The V and J genes are TRBV28 and TRBJ1-1; the D is unclear. V lost 1 base to trimming and J lost 3 bases, with 9 bases between them. This CDR3 has 14 amino acids. Germline CDR1 reads MDHEN; CDR2 reads SYDVKM. Here the CDR3 reads CASSLSPRDTEAFF. The CDR3 nucleotides read TGTGCCAGCAGTTTATCCCCGCGAGACACTGAAGCTTTCTTT.

This clonotype came up a few times. The rearrangement uses TRBV28 and TRBJ2-3; 7 bases map to TRBD2. Germline V CDR1 and CDR2: MDHEN, SYDVKM. V shed 4 bases and J 2 bases; nucleotides not matched to a gene: 3. This CDR3 region has 14 residues. This chain's CDR3 is CASSWGGITDTQYF. The CDR3 nucleotides are TGTGCCAGCAGTTGGGGGGGTATCACAGATACGCAGTATTTT.

V and J are TRBV27 and TRBJ1-2, with 10 bases aligning to TRBD1. The CDR3 extends over 15 amino acids. Trimming took 3 bases from V and 0 from J; bases not matched to a gene: 1. Germline CDR1 and CDR2: MNHEY and SMNVEV (reference sequence). The CDR3 DNA sequence: TGTGCCAGCAGTTTTGGGACAGGGGCTAACTATGGCTACACCTTC. Amino acids: CASSFGTGANYGYTF.

This clonotype came up many times. The V call is TRBV15, the J call TRBJ2-7; D may be TRBD2 (7 bases). With 6 bases removed from V and 6 bases from J, the gap between germline ends came to 18 bases. This CDR3 is 14 amino acids long. Germline loops: CDR1 LNHNV, CDR2 YYDKDF (reference sequence). CDR3 sequence: CATRAGALETEQYF. The CDR3 DNA reads as TGTGCCACCAGGGCGGGGGCCTTAGAGACCGAGCAGTACTTC.

This clonotype was observed many times. One end of the junction does not line up with germline, which may come from a read error. V and J are TRBV2 and TRBJ1-5, with D unresolved. Germline assignment: CDR1 SNHLY and CDR2 FYNNEI. The CDR3 is made up of 13 amino acids. The CDR3 nucleotides read TGTGCCTGCAGAGGGAGGGCGGATCAGCCCCAGCATTTT. Translation gives CACRGRADQPQHF.

Ten or more counts support this clonotype. This chain connects TRBV2 to TRBJ1-1; TRBD1 agrees at 7 bases. Germline V lookup: CDR1 SNHLY, CDR2 FYNNEI. The length of the CDR3 is 16 residues. V shed 1 base and J 0 bases; nucleotides not matched to a gene: 5. In DNA form, the CDR3 reads TGTGCCAGCAGTGAAGGGATGCAGGGGGTGAACACTGAAGCTTTCTTT. It codes for CASSEGMQGVNTEAFF.

This clonotype was detected only once. This chain links TRBV7-9 with TRBJ2-7, with TRBD1 as a possible D gene (5 bases). Germline V gene data show CDR1 as SEHNR and CDR2 as FQNEAQ (reference sequence). Trimming removed 3 bases from V and 6 bases from J, with 15 bases in between. The CDR3 contains 14 residues. The CDR3 DNA follows: TGTGCCAGCAGCTTGCTGGGGCCTCAATCCGAGCAGTACTTC. As protein: CASSLLGPQSEQYF.

V usage is TRBV7-3 and J usage is TRBJ1-2; 9 positions match TRBD1. The CDR3 covers 13 residues. J was trimmed by 7 bases and V by 8 bases; bases with no gene match: 8. Germline-derived CDR1 and CDR2 are SGHTA and FQGTGA. The CDR3 loop is CASSGTGNGGYTF. CDR3 coding DNA: TGTGCCAGCTCAGGGACAGGGAATGGTGGCTACACCTTC.

This clonotype was seen ten or more times. This sequence joins TRBV24-1 and TRBJ2-7; a weak D match, TRBD1 (6 bases). Per germline, CDR1 KGHDR and CDR2 SFDVKD. The CDR3 spans 13 residues. V dropped 4 bases and J dropped 9 bases, with 15 bases sitting between them. CDR3 in DNA: TGTGCCACCAGTGACCCGACAGGAGACGGGCAGTACTTC. Amino acids: CATSDPTGDGQYF.

The chain carries TRBV29-1 and TRBJ2-3; possible D gene TRBD2, 6 bases. Deletions cut 8 bases from V and 6 bases from J, with 15 bases between. The CDR3 loop spans 12 amino acids. CDR1 and CDR2 from the germline V gene are SQVTM and ANQGSEA. CDR3 DNA sequence: TGCAGCTTAAGACTAGTGGGCGATACGCAGTATTTT. This gives the protein CSLRLVGDTQYF.

In its sample, this clonotype was seen a few times. The chain is built from TRBV29-1 and TRBJ2-7; D is unresolved. This CDR3 spans 11 amino acids. Germline CDR1 is SQVTM and CDR2 is ANQGSEA. Trimming took off 4 bases at V and 0 bases at J, with 4 bases between the two ends. CDR3 sequence (DNA): TGCAGCGTTGGAGCCTCCTACGAGCAGTACTTC. Translating gives CSVGASYEQYF.

This clonotype turned up a few times. The chain is built from TRBV25-1 and TRBJ2-7; tentative D call: TRBD1 (6 bases). The CDR3 spans 13 residues. Germline lookup yields CDR1 MGHDK and CDR2 SYGVNS. Trimming removed 2 bases at V and 8 bases at J, with 13 bases between. CDR3 DNA: TGTGCCAGCAGTGAACAGGGGCAAAACAAGCAGTACTTC. It encodes CASSEQGQNKQYF.

The sample holds one count of this clonotype. V is TRBV10-3 and J is TRBJ2-3, with D perhaps TRBD1 (6 bases). Germline lookup yields CDR1 ENHRY and CDR2 SYGVKD. The CDR3 loop spans 13 amino acids. Trimming removed 0 bases at V and 8 bases at J, with 9 bases between. Here the CDR3 DNA reads TGTGCCATCAGTGAGTCGGGGGCTCGTACGCAGTATTTT. Translation gives CAISESGARTQYF.

This clonotype was seen many times. This sequence joins TRBV4-1 and TRBJ2-7, with no clear D. The CDR3 has 11 amino acids. The germline CDR1 and CDR2 sequences are MGHRA and YSYEKL. V was clipped by 0 bases and J by 5 bases, with 2 bases between them. CDR3 amino acids: CASSQDHEQYF. The CDR3 DNA reads as TGCGCCAGCAGCCAAGATCACGAGCAGTACTTC.

A few counts support this clonotype. The rearrangement uses TRBV18 and TRBJ2-3, with D possibly matching TRBD2 (5 bases). CDR3 length: 14 amino acids. CDR1 and CDR2 (germline): KGHSH, LQKENI. Trimming took off 6 bases at V and 6 bases at J, with 16 bases between the two ends. CDR3 nucleotides: TGTGCCAGCTCGCCCGGACTCTCCCACGATACGCAGTATTTT. Translation: CASSPGLSHDTQYF.

This clonotype has ten or more counts. The chain couples TRBV7-2 to TRBJ2-1, with 10 bases aligning to TRBD2. Losses at the gene ends were 1 base for V and 10 bases for J; bases not matched to a gene: 1. This CDR3 has 13 amino acids. Per germline, CDR1 SGHTA and CDR2 FQGNSA. The CDR3, as DNA: TGTGCCAGCAGCTTAGTGGGACTAGCGGAGCAGTTCTTC. Its protein product is CASSLVGLAEQFF.

Comment on this clonotype: An end of the junction does not agree with germline; a read error may underlie this. The genes are TRBV29-1 and TRBJ2-5, with D possibly matching TRBD1 (5 bases). Germline values: CDR1 SQVTM, CDR2 ANQGSEA. This CDR3 comprises 22 residues. CDR3 in DNA: TGCAGCGTCACGAAAAGGTTGTGGGAAGGGGATGCGGTTAAACGGGTACAAGAGACCCAGCACTTC. It translates to CSVTKRLWEGDAVKRVQETQHF.

This clonotype was observed a few times. The chain links TRBV20-1 to TRBJ2-1; possibly TRBD2 for D (5 bases). Trimming cost V 3 bases and J 6 bases, with 9 bases left between them. From germline, CDR1 is DFQATT and CDR2 SNEGSKA (reference sequence). The CDR3 loop spans 12 amino acids. CDR3 nucleotides: TGCAGTGCTAGCGGGGTAGGCAATGAGCAGTTCTTC. This sequence encodes CSASGVGNEQFF.

The sample holds a few counts of this clonotype. The gene calls are TRBV6-5 and TRBJ1-2; D ambiguous. The germline V gene encodes CDR1 MNHEY and CDR2 SVGAGI. The CDR3 totals 13 residues. Trimming removed 6 bases from V and 4 bases from J, with 12 bases in between. DNA for the CDR3: TGTGCCAGCAGCCCGAACGGCGGCTATGGCTACACCTTC. Its protein product is CASSPNGGYGYTF.

A few counts support this clonotype. The chain combines TRBV10-3 with TRBJ1-4; TRBD1 might be the D (5 bases). The V gene's germline CDR1 is ENHRY and CDR2 SYGVKD. V dropped 6 bases and J dropped 1 base, with 9 bases sitting between them. This CDR3 has 14 residues. The CDR3 DNA follows: TGTGCCATCAGCCCCGGGGGAACTAATGAAAAACTGTTTTTT. Its protein product is CAISPGGTNEKLFF.

This clonotype was counted between two and nine times. This chain joins TRBV28 and TRBJ1-1; D gene unclear. Looked up from germline, CDR1 is MDHEN and CDR2 is SYDVKM. CDR3 length: 10 residues. The ends were cut back, 4 bases at V and 11 bases at J, with 8 bases in the middle. The CDR3 sequence: CASSSRRAFF. CDR3 bases: TGTGCCAGCAGTTCGCGGAGGGCTTTCTTT.